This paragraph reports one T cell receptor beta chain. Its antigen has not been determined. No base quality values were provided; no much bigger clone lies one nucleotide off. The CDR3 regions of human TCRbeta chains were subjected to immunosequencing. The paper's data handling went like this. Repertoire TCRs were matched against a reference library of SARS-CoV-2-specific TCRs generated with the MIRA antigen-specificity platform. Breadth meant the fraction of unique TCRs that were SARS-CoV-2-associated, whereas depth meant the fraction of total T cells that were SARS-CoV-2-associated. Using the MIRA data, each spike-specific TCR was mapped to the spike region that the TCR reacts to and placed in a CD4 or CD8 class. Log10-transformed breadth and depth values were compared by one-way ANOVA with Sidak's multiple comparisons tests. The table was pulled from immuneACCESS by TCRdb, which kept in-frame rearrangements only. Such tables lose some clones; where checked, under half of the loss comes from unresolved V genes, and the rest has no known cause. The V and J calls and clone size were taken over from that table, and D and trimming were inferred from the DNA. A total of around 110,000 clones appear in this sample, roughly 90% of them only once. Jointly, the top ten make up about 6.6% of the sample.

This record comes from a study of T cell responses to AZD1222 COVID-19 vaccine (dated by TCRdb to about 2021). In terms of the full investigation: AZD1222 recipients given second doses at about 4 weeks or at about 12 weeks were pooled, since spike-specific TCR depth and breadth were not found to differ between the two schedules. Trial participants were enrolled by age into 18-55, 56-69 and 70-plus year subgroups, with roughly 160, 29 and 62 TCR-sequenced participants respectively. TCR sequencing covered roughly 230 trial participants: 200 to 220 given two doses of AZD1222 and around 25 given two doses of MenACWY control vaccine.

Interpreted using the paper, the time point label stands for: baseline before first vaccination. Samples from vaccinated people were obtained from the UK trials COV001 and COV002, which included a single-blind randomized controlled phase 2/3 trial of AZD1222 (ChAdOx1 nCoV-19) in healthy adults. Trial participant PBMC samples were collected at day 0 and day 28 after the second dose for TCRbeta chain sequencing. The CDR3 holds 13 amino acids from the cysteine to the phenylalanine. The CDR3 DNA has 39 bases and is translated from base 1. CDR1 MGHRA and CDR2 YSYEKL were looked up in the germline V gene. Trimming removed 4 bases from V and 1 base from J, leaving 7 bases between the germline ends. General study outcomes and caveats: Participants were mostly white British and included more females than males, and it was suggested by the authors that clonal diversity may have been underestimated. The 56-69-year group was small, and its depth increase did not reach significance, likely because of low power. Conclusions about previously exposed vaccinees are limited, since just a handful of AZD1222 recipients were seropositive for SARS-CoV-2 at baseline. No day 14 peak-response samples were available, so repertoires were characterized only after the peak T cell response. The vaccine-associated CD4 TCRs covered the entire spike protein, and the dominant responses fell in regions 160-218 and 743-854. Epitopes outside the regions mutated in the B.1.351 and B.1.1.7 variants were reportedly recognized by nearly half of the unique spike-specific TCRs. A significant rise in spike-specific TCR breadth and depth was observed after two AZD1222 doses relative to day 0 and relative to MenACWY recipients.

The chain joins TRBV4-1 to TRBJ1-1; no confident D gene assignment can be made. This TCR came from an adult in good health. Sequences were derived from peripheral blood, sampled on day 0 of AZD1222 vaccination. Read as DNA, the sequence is TGCGCCAGCAGCCCCCTCGGGAACACTGAAGCTTTCTTT. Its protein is CASSPLGNTEAFF.